Listed here are 15 T cell receptor beta chains from one sample, sequenced in a study of CD8+CD57+ T cells in acquired aplastic anemia. According to the study, genomic DNA was the template for TCR beta VDJ and CDR3 profiling. MiXCR, applied by TCRdb to the reads, yields one record per CDR3 protein. The sample lists 400,000 to 450,000 distinct CDR3 sequences, about two thirds occurring once. The specimen sequenced was sorted CD4+, CD8+, or CD8+CD57+ T cells (not recorded which) from PBMCs. These receptors came from a human donor in good health, serving as a control.

The chain employs TRBV2 and TRBJ1-1, with TRBD1 matching 10 bases. Germline loops: CDR1 SNHLY, CDR2 FYNNEI. The CDR3 length is 12 residues. V gave up 6 bases and J gave up 6 bases; unmatched junction bases: 1. CDR3 protein: CASRDRGAEAFF. In nucleotides, the CDR3 is TGTGCCAGCAGGGACAGGGGGGCTGAAGCTTTCTTT.

This clonotype was seen more than once but under ten times. One end of the junction is discordant with germline, which a read error may explain. The chain employs TRBV2 and TRBJ1-6, with 7 bases identical to TRBD1. Germline V gene sequence: CDR1 SNHLY, CDR2 FYNNEI. The CDR3 runs to 10 residues. CDR3 loop: CASRDDRASF. The DNA for the CDR3 is TGTGCCAGCAGAGATGACAGGGCCTCCTTT.

As to this clonotype: One junction end disagrees with the germline gene, perhaps due to a read error. The rearrangement links TRBV15 to TRBJ2-1, with TRBD2 identical over 9 bases. The J call is in doubt because the DNA end fits TRBJ2-7 better. This CDR3 has 15 residues. From germline, CDR1 is LNHNV and CDR2 YYDKDF (reference sequence). The CDR3 reads CATSRGREGAYEQYF. The DNA for the CDR3 is TGTGCCACCAGCAGAGGGCGGGAGGGGGCCTATGAGCAGTACTTC.

J is TRBJ2-3 and V is TRBV5-4, with TRBD1 identical over 10 bases. V dropped 4 bases and J dropped 2; count of bases not matched to a gene: 7. This CDR3 spans 16 amino acids. Germline V gene data show CDR1 as SGHNT and CDR2 as YYREEE (reference sequence). CDR3 sequence reads: CASSTRTGGSTDTQYF. The CDR3 nucleotides read TGTGCCAGCAGCACCCGGACAGGGGGATCCACAGATACGCAGTATTTT.

In the case of this clonotype: It is likely a read error, because the conserved phenylalanine at the end of the CDR3 is missing. It is unclear where the CDR3 begins or ends on the DNA, so no DNA is shown, and the CDR3 is as TCRdb lists it. The gene calls are TRBV29-1 and TRBJ2-7; TRBD1, the D gene given by the table, was not confirmed from the DNA. The CDR3 totals 12 residues, both ends included. The V gene's germline CDR1 is SQVTM and CDR2 ANQGSEA. CDR3 residues: CSAGRGAGTQSY.

V is TRBV7-2 and J is TRBJ1-4; D call uncertain. This CDR3 spans 14 amino acids. Per germline, CDR1 SGHTA and CDR2 FQGNSA. Trimming left V 1 base short and J 14 bases short, with 17 bases between. The CDR3 sequence is CASSLEWGDEPLFF. The CDR3 coding sequence is TGTGCCAGCAGCTTAGAGTGGGGTGATGAACCCCTGTTTTTT. Complete variable domain (other parts from reference TRBV7-2 and TRBJ1-4): GAGVSQSPSNKVTEKGKDVELRCDPISGHTALYWYRQSLGQGLEFLIYFQGNSAPDKSGLPSDRFSAERTGGSVSTLTIQRTQQEDSAVYLCASSLEWGDEPLFFGSGTQLSVL.

The rearrangement uses TRBV10-3 and TRBJ1-5; D not certain. The V gene lost 10 bases and the J gene lost 1 base, with 8 bases spanning the gap. This CDR3 is built from 12 residues. From germline, CDR1 is ENHRY and CDR2 SYGVKD. CDR3 protein: CATSGSNQPQHF. The CDR3 DNA follows: TGTGCCACTAGTGGGAGCAATCAGCCCCAGCATTTT.

The J gene is TRBJ1-1, the V gene TRBV20-1, with a weak D call TRBD1 (5 bases). CDR3 length equals 15 residues. The V end lost 3 bases, the J end lost 0 bases, and 14 bases lay between the germline ends. The germline V gene encodes CDR1 DFQATT and CDR2 SNEGSKA (reference sequence). As DNA, the CDR3 is TGCAGTGCTAGGCGGGGCGAGGGGATGAACACTGAAGCTTTCTTT. Translated, it gives CSARRGEGMNTEAFF.

The V and J genes are TRBV5-1 and TRBJ1-3; D is perhaps TRBD1 (6 bases). Trimming pared 2 bases from V and 0 bases from J, leaving 9 bases between. Germline values: CDR1 SGHRS, CDR2 YFSETQ. There are 15 residues in the CDR3. CDR3 sequence: CASSFGTPSGNTIYF. The CDR3 region has the DNA TGCGCCAGCAGCTTTGGGACACCCTCTGGAAACACCATATATTTT.

This sequence joins TRBV9 and TRBJ2-2; 9 nucleotides line up with TRBD2. This CDR3 spans 17 amino acids. The trim removed 0 bases at V and 0 bases at J, leaving 3 bases unmatched. The germline CDR1 and CDR2 sequences are SGDLS and YYNGEE. CDR3: CASSVDQRGANTGELFF. In DNA, the CDR3 is TGTGCCAGCAGCGTAGACCAGCGGGGGGCGAACACCGGGGAGCTGTTTTTT.

V usage is TRBV7-9 and J usage is TRBJ1-5; 8 nucleotides line up with TRBD1. The CDR3 is 15 amino acids. The trim removed 6 bases at V and 6 bases at J, leaving 10 bases unmatched. Per germline, CDR1 SEHNR and CDR2 FQNEAQ (reference sequence). The CDR3 is CASSPRTGSSQPQHF. DNA of the CDR3: TGTGCCAGCAGTCCTCGGACAGGGTCGTCTCAGCCCCAGCATTTT. Variable domain in full (rest from reference TRBV7-9 and TRBJ1-5): DTGVSQNPRHKITKRGQNVTFRCDPISEHNRLYWYRQTLGQGPEFLTYFQNEAQLEKSRLLSDRFSAERPKGSFSTLEIQRTEQGDSAMYLCASSPRTGSSQPQHFGDGTRLSIL.

The chain employs TRBV10-1 and TRBJ2-7, with 9 positions matching TRBD2. The junction had 5 bases not matched to a gene; V was cut back by 5 bases and J by 3 bases. CDR1 and CDR2 (germline): WNHNN, SYGVQD (reference sequence). There are 14 residues in the CDR3. The CDR3 nucleotides are TGCGCCAGCAGTACTAGCGGGCGGAGCTACGAGCAGTACTTC. It codes for CASSTSGRSYEQYF.

The rearrangement links TRBV9 to TRBJ2-6; possible D gene TRBD2, 7 bases. Germline V gene lookup returns CDR1 SGDLS and CDR2 YYNGEE. Between the trimmed V and J ends, which lost 4 bases and 3 bases, there was a span of 14 bases. This CDR3 spans 16 amino acids. The CDR3 DNA follows: TGTGCCAGCAGCTCCTTAGGGGGGGATGGGGCCAACGTCCTGACTTTC. Translation gives CASSSLGGDGANVLTF.

The rearrangement joins TRBV5-8 to TRBJ1-6; D is undetermined. The V gene's germline CDR1 is SGHTS and CDR2 YDEGEE. The CDR3 is 12 amino acids. Trimming pared 2 bases from V and 11 bases from J, leaving 8 bases between. The CDR3 bases are TGTGCCAGCAGCTTTCCTGGGACACCCCTCCACTTT. Its translation is CASSFPGTPLHF.

As regards this clonotype: Its ends do not fully match the called genes, so a read error is possible. J is TRBJ1-3 and V is TRBV7-9; 10 bases are a match to TRBD1. The CDR3 is 16 residues long. Germline loops: CDR1 SEHNR, CDR2 FQNEAQ (reference sequence). The CDR3 reads CASTPAGTGAGNPIYF. As DNA, the CDR3 is TGTGCCAGTACCCCTGCTGGGACAGGGGCTGGAAACCCCATATATTTT.